This T cell receptor (beta chain) was sequenced during a study of cytomegalovirus exposure and HLA in healthy donors. Study context: Of all 400 or so donors who were genotyped, around 82% belonged to the Caucasian-associated ancestry cluster. Notes on the study in general: Researchers counted 164 TCR beta chains as cytomegalovirus-associated. More than 15,000 TCR beta sequences were associated with HLA alleles at 0.05 false discovery rate in a later analysis.

Researchers ran the PCR with 60 Vbeta and 13 Jbeta primers. Clones were sequenced by immunoSEQ multiplex PCR, and TCRdb holds only the in-frame ones, with some missing. Reported are approximately 45,000 clones; the ten largest clones contain 7% to 8.5%. In regard to this clone: Its cognate antigen is unknown.

The receptor's source is a male donor in good health and CMV-seronegative. Sequenced sample: PBMCs.

The CDR3 region is CASTWGGSYNEQFF. The CDR3 region has the DNA TGTGCCAGTACGTGGGGCGGATCCTACAATGAGCAGTTCTTC. The genes are TRBV19 and TRBJ2-1, with a weak D call TRBD1 (5 bases). V dropped 7 bases and J dropped 1 base, with 11 bases sitting between them. This CDR3 spans 14 amino acids. Germline loops: CDR1 LNHDA, CDR2 SQIVND (reference sequence).